This TCR beta chain was captured by sequencing in a study of cytomegalovirus exposure and HLA in healthy donors. Overall study results and limits: The authors listed 150 to 200 TCR beta chains as cytomegalovirus-associated. The tendency of first-cohort TCR clusters to co-occur in the 120 or so validation repertoires was the finding of a later analysis. In vitro confirmation showed a few CMV-associated chains to be CMV antigen specific.

About this clone: Its matching antigen is unknown.

The CDR3 is made up of 16 amino acids. The V end lost 0 bases, the J end lost 5 bases, and 14 bases lay between the germline ends. CDR1 and CDR2 from the germline V gene are LGHNA and YSLEER. The table came from immunoSEQ multiplex PCR; TCRdb's copy has only in-frame clones and leaves some out. The data show roughly 260,000 clones, with 80% to 90% seen just once and around 2.6% held by the top ten. The donors were members of the validation cohort comprising about 120 subjects, separate from the roughly 640-subject first cohort. This TCR derives from a man aged 18 to 29 in good health and CMV-seronegative. V and J are TRBV4-3 and TRBJ2-1; maybe TRBD2 (6 bases). Sequences were obtained from PBMCs. The chain's CDR3 is CASSQDTLARNNEQFF. CDR3 sequence (DNA): TGCGCCAGCAGCCAAGATACGCTAGCGAGAAACAATGAGCAGTTCTTC.